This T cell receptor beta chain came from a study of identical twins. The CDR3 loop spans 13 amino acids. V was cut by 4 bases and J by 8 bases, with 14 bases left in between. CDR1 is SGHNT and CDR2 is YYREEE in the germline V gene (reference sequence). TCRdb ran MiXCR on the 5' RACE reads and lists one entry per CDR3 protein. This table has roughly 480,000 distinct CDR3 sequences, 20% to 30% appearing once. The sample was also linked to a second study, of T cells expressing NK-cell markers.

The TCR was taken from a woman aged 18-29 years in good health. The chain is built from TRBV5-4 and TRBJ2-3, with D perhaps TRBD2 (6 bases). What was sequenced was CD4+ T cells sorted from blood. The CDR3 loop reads CASSPGTGSTQYF. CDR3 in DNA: TGTGCCAGCAGCCCGGGGACCGGGAGTACGCAGTATTTT.